This passage covers 23 T cell receptor beta chains from one sample sequenced in a study of cytomegalovirus exposure and HLA in healthy donors. The PCR had 60 Vbeta and 13 Jbeta primers. Measured with immunoSEQ multiplex PCR; TCRdb has only the in-frame clones, and not every one. This listing includes 50,000 or so clones. The sequenced sample was PBMCs. The receptor set was obtained from a woman between 18 and 30 years old in good health and CMV-seronegative.

The chain joins TRBV5-1 to TRBJ1-1; weak D call: TRBD1 (5 bases). This CDR3 region has 12 residues. The V end lost 4 bases, the J end lost 2 bases, and 6 bases lay between the germline ends. Per the germline V gene, CDR1 is SGHRS and CDR2 is YFSETQ. The CDR3 sequence is CASSTGNTEAFF. The CDR3 DNA follows: TGCGCCAGCAGCACAGGTAACACTGAAGCTTTCTTT.

The chain uses TRBV29-1 and TRBJ2-5; D remains unclear. CDR3 size: 12 residues. V was pared by 4 bases and J by 5 bases, with 11 bases between. Germline-derived CDR1 and CDR2 are SQVTM and ANQGSEA. CDR3 loop: CSVGAEMETQYF. The CDR3 DNA follows: TGCAGCGTTGGGGCAGAAATGGAGACCCAGTACTTC.

The chain has TRBV4-1 and TRBJ1-2, with TRBD1 matching 8 bases. The CDR3 covers 16 residues. Germline lookup yields CDR1 MGHRA and CDR2 YSYEKL. Trimming removed 0 bases from V and 4 bases from J; junction bases left unmatched: 7. The CDR3 DNA is TGCGCCAGCAGCCAAGACTCGGGACAGGAGGGCTATGGCTACACCTTC. It encodes CASSQDSGQEGYGYTF.

The chain couples TRBV9 to TRBJ2-3, with TRBD1 identical over 9 bases. CDR3 length equals 16 residues. V was pared by 4 bases and J by 1 base, with 7 bases of the junction left unmatched. Germline values: CDR1 SGDLS, CDR2 YYNGEE. CDR3 residues: CASSIQGAAGTDTQYF. The CDR3 DNA is TGTGCCAGCAGCATACAGGGGGCGGCTGGCACAGATACGCAGTATTTT.

This chain joins TRBV9 and TRBJ1-5, with D unresolved. V lost 5 bases and J lost 5, with 14 bases in between. The CDR3 has 14 amino acids. CDR1 is SGDLS, CDR2 YYNGEE, per germline. CDR3 region: CASSVGAGYQPQHF. CDR3 DNA sequence: TGTGCCAGCAGTGTGGGAGCGGGCTATCAGCCCCAGCATTTT.

V usage is TRBV11-2 and J usage is TRBJ1-1; D is possibly TRBD1 (6 bases). The CDR3 has 15 residues. Germline values: CDR1 SGHAT, CDR2 FQNNGV. Deletions cut 1 base from V and 0 bases from J, with 9 bases between. CDR3 sequence (DNA): TGTGCCAGCAGCTTAGTACAGGGAATGAACACTGAAGCTTTCTTT. Encoded protein: CASSLVQGMNTEAFF.

The chain joins TRBV2 to TRBJ1-2; D remains unclear. Germline CDR1 is SNHLY and CDR2 is FYNNEI. This CDR3 is built from 11 residues. V was clipped by 5 bases and J by 5 bases, with 6 bases between them. The CDR3 is CASSLGYGYTF. The CDR3 DNA is TGTGCCAGCAGTCTCGGTTATGGCTACACCTTC.

The chain uses TRBV5-6 and TRBJ2-7, with TRBD2 matching over 9 bases. Germline V gene sequence: CDR1 SGHDT, CDR2 YYEEEE. This CDR3 is built from 16 residues. Trimming cost V 3 bases and J 3 bases; bases outside gene matches: 10. The CDR3 reads CASSWTSALTIYEQYF. The CDR3 DNA reads TGTGCCAGCAGCTGGACTAGCGCACTCACCATCTACGAGCAGTACTTC.

The chain recombines TRBV18 with TRBJ2-7; TRBD1 matches at 9 bases. Germline CDR1 and CDR2: KGHSH and LQKENI. CDR3 length: 17 amino acids. The J segment lost 2 bases and the V segment lost 1 base, leaving 9 bases of the junction unmatched. The CDR3 sequence is CASSPLDQDRGPYEQYF. For the CDR3, the DNA is TGTGCCAGCTCACCACTGGATCAGGACAGGGGACCCTACGAGCAGTACTTC.

This chain uses TRBV5-1 with TRBJ2-4, with D possibly being TRBD1 (5 bases). V dropped 2 bases and J dropped 0 bases, with 15 bases sitting between them. The CDR3 has 17 amino acids. Per germline, CDR1 SGHRS and CDR2 YFSETQ. The CDR3 DNA reads as TGCGCCAGCAGCTTAGACAGACTCACGGGAGCCAAAAACATTCAGTACTTC. Translated, it gives CASSLDRLTGAKNIQYF.

This rearrangement joins TRBV6-5 to TRBJ2-6; possible D gene TRBD1, 5 bases. The CDR3 totals 16 residues. Trimming left V 0 bases short and J 3 bases short, with 9 bases between. Germline V lookup: CDR1 MNHEY, CDR2 SVGAGI. The CDR3 coding sequence is TGTGCCAGCAGTTACTCAGGGCAGGGTGGGGCCAACGTCCTGACTTTC. Translation gives CASSYSGQGGANVLTF.

CDR3: CSVDNRGQGYGYTF. The DNA for the CDR3 is TGCAGCGTTGATAACAGGGGGCAAGGCTATGGCTACACCTTC. The chain employs TRBV29-1 and TRBJ1-2; 9 nucleotides align to TRBD1. With V trimmed by 3 bases and J by 4 bases, 6 bases remained unmatched. Germline lookup yields CDR1 SQVTM and CDR2 ANQGSEA. This CDR3 has 14 residues.

V usage is TRBV2 and J usage is TRBJ1-2; the D is unclear. The V gene lost 3 bases and the J gene lost 4 bases, with 12 bases spanning the gap. This CDR3 region has 14 residues. Germline assignment: CDR1 SNHLY and CDR2 FYNNEI. CDR3 nucleotide sequence: TGTGCCAGCAGTGATATTCCGCGCCTCTATGGCTACACCTTC. Translating gives CASSDIPRLYGYTF.

The V gene is TRBV6-1, the J gene TRBJ2-5; TRBD1 agrees at 7 bases. The end of the DNA fits TRBJ2-7 better, so the J call may be wrong. There are 14 residues in the CDR3. Germline CDR1 is MNHNS and CDR2 is SASEGT. DNA of the CDR3: TGTGCCAGCAGTGAAGCGGGGACAGCCTACGAGCAGTACTTC. Translated, it gives CASSEAGTAYEQYF.

This rearrangement joins TRBV29-1 to TRBJ1-1; 9 bases fit TRBD1. The CDR3 is 13 residues long. The J segment lost 2 bases and the V segment lost 3 bases, leaving 1 base of the junction unmatched. CDR1 and CDR2 (germline): SQVTM, ANQGSEA. CDR3 nucleotide sequence: TGCAGCGTTGAGGGACAGGGTAACACTGAAGCTTTCTTT. It codes for CSVEGQGNTEAFF.

CDR3 DNA: TGTGCCAGCTCCTTTACTCTACGGGTGGTGACAGATACGCAGTATTTT. Its protein is CASSFTLRVVTDTQYF. The rearrangement uses TRBV18 and TRBJ2-3; D is ambiguous. The germline gives CDR1 KGHSH, CDR2 LQKENI. There are 16 residues in the CDR3. Trimming cost V 6 bases and J 3 bases, with 19 bases left between them.

The chain recombines TRBV18 with TRBJ2-5; D not certain. This CDR3 spans 13 amino acids. With 3 bases removed from V and 4 bases from J, the gap between germline ends came to 9 bases. CDR1 is KGHSH and CDR2 is LQKENI in the germline V gene. This CDR3 is CASSPYSGETQYF. In DNA, the CDR3 is TGTGCCAGCTCACCCTATTCGGGAGAGACCCAGTACTTC.

The chain couples TRBV4-1 to TRBJ1-3; maybe TRBD1 (5 bases). The germline CDR1 and CDR2 sequences are MGHRA and YSYEKL. Trimming took 0 bases from V and 0 from J, leaving 21 bases between them. The CDR3 has 20 residues. CDR3 residues: CASSQDFTHLQGDSGNTIYF. The CDR3 DNA reads TGCGCCAGCAGCCAAGATTTTACCCATCTCCAAGGGGACTCTGGAAACACCATATATTTT.

The chain couples TRBV6-1 to TRBJ2-5, with TRBD1 matching 8 bases. The CDR3 spans 14 residues. The germline V gene encodes CDR1 MNHNS and CDR2 SASEGT. V lost 8 bases to trimming and J lost 1 base; unmatched junction nucleotides: 6. CDR3 region: CASLRDRLQETQYF. The CDR3 DNA sequence: TGTGCCAGCCTCCGGGACAGGCTCCAAGAGACCCAGTACTTC.

V and J are TRBV6-5 and TRBJ2-3, with 8 bases matching TRBD1. CDR3 length: 14 residues. CDR1 MNHEY and CDR2 SVGAGI come from the germline V gene. V gave up 6 bases and J gave up 3 bases; unmatched junction bases: 5. The CDR3 DNA is TGTGCCAGCAGGGGACAGGAAGTAACAGATACGCAGTATTTT. Translating it yields CASRGQEVTDTQYF.

This chain joins TRBV10-1 and TRBJ2-3; 8 nucleotides match TRBD1. Germline V CDR1 and CDR2: WNHNN, SYGVQD (reference sequence). The ends lost 6 bases at V and 3 bases at J; junction bases unmatched: 2. The CDR3 is made up of 13 amino acids. The CDR3 nucleotides read TGCGCCAGCAGAGGACAGGGTACAGATACGCAGTATTTT. This codes for CASRGQGTDTQYF.

As to this clone: A read error may account for a junction end that differs from germline. J is TRBJ2-7 and V is TRBV4-2; weak D call: TRBD1 (6 bases). Germline CDR1 and CDR2: LGHNA and YNFKEQ. The CDR3 sequence is 14 residues long. The CDR3 bases are TGTGCCAGCAGCCAAGATAGGGCGAGCCGGGACACGTTCTTC. It codes for CASSQDRASRDTFF.

CDR3 region: CASRRDRGLGTEAFF. The CDR3 nucleotides read TGTGCCAGCAGGCGGGACAGGGGGCTTGGTACTGAAGCTTTCTTT. The rearrangement joins TRBV25-1 to TRBJ1-1, with 12 bases matching TRBD1. The junction had 7 bases not matched to a gene; V was cut back by 6 bases and J by 5 bases. The V gene's germline CDR1 is MGHDK and CDR2 SYGVNS. This CDR3 region has 15 residues.